One and the same sample provided the 17 T cell receptor beta chains below, sequenced in a study of blood T cell repertoires in COVID-19. Here immunoSEQ multiplex PCR was the method, and the copy in TCRdb shows in-frame clones only, minus some. The sample yields 200,000 to 300,000 clones, 88% seen once. The sequencing input was peripheral blood. Source of these receptors: a woman aged 30 to 39 with COVID-19, enrolled during active disease.

The chain employs TRBV15 and TRBJ1-1; no firm D call. The CDR3 spans 11 residues. Germline V gene sequence: CDR1 LNHNV, CDR2 YYDKDF (reference sequence). V was cut by 3 bases and J by 7 bases, with 6 bases left in between. The CDR3 nucleotides read TGTGCCACCAGCAGCCGTATTGAAGCTTTCTTT. Protein sequence: CATSSRIEAFF.

This rearrangement joins TRBV6-6 to TRBJ2-7, with D unresolved. The CDR3 consists of 14 residues. V lost 0 bases and J 0 bases, leaving 6 bases between the germline ends. The germline V gene encodes CDR1 MNHNY and CDR2 SVGAGI (reference sequence). CDR3 sequence: CASSYSHTSYEQYF. The CDR3 nucleotides read TGTGCCAGCAGTTACTCCCACACCTCCTACGAGCAGTACTTC.

CDR3 DNA sequence: TGCGCCAGCAGTGATTCTAGTTGGGAAGAGACCCAGTACTTC. Translating it yields CASSDSSWEETQYF. V is TRBV10-1 and J is TRBJ2-5; D remains ambiguous. The germline gives CDR1 WNHNN, CDR2 SYGVQD (reference sequence). The CDR3 has 14 residues. The V end lost 3 bases, the J end lost 3 bases, and 11 bases lay between the germline ends.

This clone has a handful of counts. The chain links TRBV11-2 to TRBJ2-7; D is perhaps TRBD1 (6 bases). Germline CDR1 and CDR2: SGHAT and FQNNGV. The CDR3 covers 13 residues. V dropped 3 bases and J dropped 3 bases, with 9 bases sitting between them. CDR3 DNA: TGTGCCAGCAGCTTTGTCAGGGGCTACGAGCAGTACGTC. As protein: CASSFVRGYEQYV.

The chain joins TRBV5-4 to TRBJ2-2; no reliable D call. The CDR3 extends over 17 amino acids. Germline-derived CDR1 and CDR2 are SGHNT and YYREEE (reference sequence). Between the trimmed V and J ends, which lost 3 bases and 0 bases, there was a span of 15 bases. The CDR3 DNA follows: TGTGCCAGCAGCTCCTATCACCCCAGGACGAACACCGGGGAGCTGTTTTTT. Translation: CASSSYHPRTNTGELFF.

V gene TRBV19 combines with J gene TRBJ2-3; maybe TRBD2 (5 bases). From germline, CDR1 is LNHDA and CDR2 SQIVND (reference sequence). The CDR3 is made up of 13 amino acids. V was pared by 3 bases and J by 6 bases, with 10 bases between. CDR3 in amino acids: CASSIGGLDTQYF. CDR3 coding DNA: TGTGCCAGTAGTATTGGCGGACTCGATACGCAGTATTTT.

This clone was seen only a few times. V and J are TRBV7-8 and TRBJ1-6; the D gene is possibly TRBD1 (5 bases). Germline lookup yields CDR1 SGHVS and CDR2 FQNEAQ. This CDR3 is 17 amino acids long. Deletions cut 3 bases from V and 0 bases from J, with 12 bases between. The CDR3 coding sequence is TGTGCCAGCAGCTTGGGGCAGCTAAGCTCCTATAATTCACCCCTCCACTTT. Translating gives CASSLGQLSSYNSPLHF.

This clone was seen only once. The chain combines TRBV6-5 with TRBJ1-6; D may be TRBD1 (5 bases). Germline loops: CDR1 MNHEY, CDR2 SVGAGI. The V and J ends lost 2 bases and 7 bases respectively, with 12 bases between them. There are 15 residues in the CDR3. This chain's CDR3 is CASSYVQQANSPLHF. CDR3 DNA: TGTGCCAGCAGTTACGTACAACAGGCGAATTCACCCCTCCACTTT.

This chain's CDR3 is CASSVGGLASGNTIYF. The DNA for the CDR3 is TGTGCCAGCAGCGTAGGGGGGCTAGCCTCTGGAAACACCATATATTTT. J is TRBJ1-3 and V is TRBV9, with D tentatively TRBD1 (6 bases). From germline, CDR1 is SGDLS and CDR2 YYNGEE. Trimming cost V 0 bases and J 0 bases, with 10 bases left between them. The CDR3 is made up of 16 amino acids.

Turning to this clone: Other DNA sequences in this sample translate to the same CDR3. The chain recombines TRBV7-9 with TRBJ1-4; no reliable D call. Germline V lookup: CDR1 SEHNR, CDR2 FQNEAQ (reference sequence). Trimming removed 3 bases at V and 0 bases at J, with 8 bases between. CDR3 length: 15 amino acids. CDR3 amino acids: CASSFPSTTNEKLFF. The CDR3 DNA sequence: TGTGCCAGCAGCTTTCCATCCACAACTAATGAAAAACTGTTTTTT.

This clone was picked up one time. The chain uses TRBV19 and TRBJ2-5, with D perhaps TRBD1 (6 bases). Germline loops: CDR1 LNHDA, CDR2 SQIVND (reference sequence). The CDR3 covers 14 residues. V was clipped by 5 bases and J by 5 bases, with 15 bases between them. CDR3 amino acids: CASSFRGSEETQYF. In DNA form, the CDR3 reads TGTGCCAGTAGTTTCAGGGGCTCGGAGGAGACCCAGTACTTC.

The chain employs TRBV7-9 and TRBJ2-2; the D gene is possibly TRBD2 (5 bases). The CDR3 spans 18 residues. Trimming took off 7 bases at V and 6 bases at J, with 27 bases between the two ends. CDR1 and CDR2 (germline): SEHNR, FQNEAQ (reference sequence). The CDR3 spells CASTDSGFYEEVPGELFF. Here the CDR3 DNA reads TGTGCCAGCACTGACTCGGGGTTTTACGAGGAGGTACCCGGGGAGCTGTTTTTT.

This clone was observed a handful of times. The same CDR3 arises from other DNA sequences in this sample as well. The chain recombines TRBV7-2 with TRBJ2-7, with 9 bases that match TRBD1. The J segment lost 3 bases and the V segment lost 1 base, leaving 1 base of the junction unmatched. The CDR3 sequence is 14 residues long. Germline values: CDR1 SGHTA, CDR2 FQGNSA. For the CDR3, the DNA is TGTGCCAGCAGCTTAGAGACAGGGGGCTACGAGCAGTACTTC. This codes for CASSLETGGYEQYF.

The chain joins TRBV4-1 to TRBJ1-1; D unresolved. Germline V gene data show CDR1 as MGHRA and CDR2 as YSYEKL. V was clipped by 0 bases and J by 5 bases, with 10 bases between them. The CDR3 sequence is 14 residues long. CDR3 residues: CASSQERGGTEAFF. The DNA for the CDR3 is TGCGCCAGCAGCCAAGAGCGGGGAGGGACTGAAGCTTTCTTT.

The J gene is TRBJ1-1, the V gene TRBV3-1 (or the pseudogene TRBV3-2); 7 bases match TRBD1. V dropped 1 base and J dropped 1; count of bases not matched to a gene: 3. Germline CDR1 reads LGHDT; CDR2 reads YNNKEL (reference sequence). This CDR3 comprises 15 residues. In DNA, the CDR3 is TGTGCCAGCAGCCAAGGGGGACAGTGGAACACTGAAGCTTTCTTT. Protein: CASSQGGQWNTEAFF.

The V and J genes are TRBV28 and TRBJ2-3; TRBD2 aligns across 9 bases. CDR3 length: 16 amino acids. CDR1 and CDR2 from the germline V gene are MDHEN and SYDVKM. V trimming: 1 base; J trimming: 2 bases; junction bases outside the gene matches: 4. CDR3 sequence: CASSLSAGGNTDTQYF. Written as DNA, the CDR3 is TGTGCCAGCAGTTTATCGGCGGGGGGGAACACAGATACGCAGTATTTT. Full variable domain (rest looked up from reference TRBV28 and TRBJ2-3): DVKVTQSSRYLVKRTGEKVFLECVQDMDHENMFWYRQDPGLGLRLIYFSYDVKMKEKGDIPEGYSVSREKKERFSLILESASTNQTSMYLCASSLSAGGNTDTQYFGPGTRLTVL.

This clone was seen only a few times. The chain is built from TRBV6-2 or TRBV6-3 and TRBJ1-1, with a possible D match to TRBD1 (5 bases). The CDR3 length is 13 residues. The V gene's germline CDR1 is MNHEY and CDR2 SVGEGT. The ends were cut back, 6 bases at V and 4 bases at J, with 12 bases in the middle. Written as DNA, the CDR3 is TGTGCCAGCAGCAGGGAGTTGCTCACTGAAGCTTTCTTT. It yields the protein CASSRELLTEAFF.